This T cell receptor beta chain emerged from a study of metastatic and nonmetastatic thyroid tumors. Study background: Blood and tumor or nodule tissue repertoires from malignant and benign thyroid patients were compared. Study-level points and caveats: The reported finding was significantly higher TCR beta diversity in malignant thyroid tumors relative to benign nodules, in blood and tumor.

Germline V CDR1 and CDR2: MNHEY, SMNVEV (reference sequence). The CDR3 has 17 residues. The ends lost 6 bases at V and 6 bases at J; junction bases unmatched: 12. This clone was seen ten or more times. Its specificity is unknown. The same CDR3 can be traced to other DNA sequences in this sample. Not a single patient had been given any form of treatment at any point before undergoing thyroid surgery. Original methodology: In papillary thyroid cancer, a distant-metastasis classifier was built using CDR3 differences across clinicopathological groups. TCRdb reanalyzed the PCR reads with MiXCR. The V and J calls, along with clone size, are taken from TCRdb and not from the paper's own processing. The sample yields 35,000 to 40,000 clones, less than 25% seen once.

The V call is TRBV27, the J call TRBJ2-1; TRBD2 matches 12 bases. The specimen was blood. The clonotype was recovered from a female donor with papillary thyroid cancer or a benign thyroid nodule (not recorded which). Some clones in this sample may be carry-over from other donors' samples. CDR3 amino acids: CASSTGLAGLRTNEQFF. In nucleotides, the CDR3 is TGTGCCAGCAGCACGGGACTAGCGGGTCTCCGGACCAATGAGCAGTTCTTC.